A single T cell receptor beta chain is shown here with its context. Its antigen remains unidentified. These data come from a study of CXCR3-negative and CXCR3-positive naive CD8 T cells. CD8+ T cell subsets were each sorted in triplicate, over 250,000 cells apiece. CD45RO-CCR7+CD27+CD95- was the phenotype of naive CD8+ T cells. Regarding the study as a whole: Both naive subsets had comparably high diversity; memory CD8+ cells much lower. Similar TRBV-TRBJ gene usage was seen in naive CXCR3-negative and CXCR3-positive cells, but not in memory cells. A higher hydrophobicity marked the TRB CDR3s of CXCR3-positive naive cells versus CXCR3-negative naive cells.

TRB cDNA was prepared as libraries by UMI-labeled 5' RACE. TCRdb reprocessed the 5' RACE reads; each CDR3 protein has one entry and no DNA is given. The sample holds fewer than 90,000 distinct CDR3 sequences. The CDR3 covers 14 residues. Germline CDR1 reads MNHEY; CDR2 reads SMNVEV (reference sequence). What was sequenced was naive CXCR3+ CD8+ T cells from blood. Subset here: CD45RO-CCR7+CD27+CD95- naive CD8+ T cells expressing CXCR3 (TNR3+). The TCR sequence derives from a human donor in good health. Some clones in this sample may be carry-over from other donors' samples. V and J are TRBV27 and TRBJ2-3; without DNA, the TCRdb call of TRBD1 cannot be checked. This chain's CDR3 is CASGGNSAPDTQYF.